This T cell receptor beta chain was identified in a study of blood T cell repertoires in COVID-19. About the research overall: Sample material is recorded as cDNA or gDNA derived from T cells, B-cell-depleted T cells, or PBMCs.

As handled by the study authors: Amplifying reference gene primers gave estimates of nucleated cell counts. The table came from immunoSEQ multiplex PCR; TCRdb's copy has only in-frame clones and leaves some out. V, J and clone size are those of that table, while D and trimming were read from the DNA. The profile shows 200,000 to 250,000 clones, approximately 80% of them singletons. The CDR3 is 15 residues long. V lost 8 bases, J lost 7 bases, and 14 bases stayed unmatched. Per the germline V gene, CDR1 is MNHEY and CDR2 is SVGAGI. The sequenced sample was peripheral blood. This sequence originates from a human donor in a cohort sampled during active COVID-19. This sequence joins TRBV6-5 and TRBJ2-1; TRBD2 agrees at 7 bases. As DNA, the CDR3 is TGTGCCAGCCGAGTAGCGGGCGGGTGGGGAAATGAGCAGTTCTTC. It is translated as CASRVAGGWGNEQFF.